This T cell receptor beta chain was captured in a study of shared clonotypes between healthy human individuals. Study-level findings and limits: Large sequencing depth failed to make sorted-subset sequencing complete, rarefaction showed. The genetic and exposure-history diversity represented was limited by few donors.

Assay: immunoSEQ multiplex PCR; the TCRdb copy retains only in-frame clones and omits some. The repertoire includes under 550,000 clones, about 96% of them detected once, and 0.06% sits in the top ten. The CDR3 is 14 amino acids. The germline V and J ends were trimmed by 1 base and 1 base, with 5 bases remaining between them. Germline CDR1 MDHEN, CDR2 SYDVKM. To note about this clone: Its antigen is unidentified. This sample includes further DNA sequences coding for the same CDR3.

The sequenced sample consisted of naive CD4+ T cells sorted from blood. Subset in this sample: CD45RA+ positively selected. The receptor was isolated from a woman aged 25-40 years in good health. This rearrangement joins TRBV28 to TRBJ1-5; the D gene is possibly TRBD1 (5 bases). CDR3 DNA: TGTGCCAGCAGTTTATCAGGGAGCAATCAGCCCCAGCATTTT. Translating it yields CASSLSGSNQPQHF.